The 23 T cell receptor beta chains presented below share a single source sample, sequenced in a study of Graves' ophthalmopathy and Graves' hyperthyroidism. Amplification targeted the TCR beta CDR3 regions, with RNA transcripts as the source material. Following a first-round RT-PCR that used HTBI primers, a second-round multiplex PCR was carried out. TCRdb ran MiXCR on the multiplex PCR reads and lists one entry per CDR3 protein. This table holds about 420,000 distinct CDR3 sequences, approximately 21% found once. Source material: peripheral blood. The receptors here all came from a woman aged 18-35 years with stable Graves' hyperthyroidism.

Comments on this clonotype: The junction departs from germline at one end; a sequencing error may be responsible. The chain's CDR3 is CAWSRVNKAEAFF. DNA for the CDR3: TGTGCCTGGAGTAGGGTAAACAAGGCTGAGGCTTTCTTT. The chain carries TRBV30 and TRBJ1-1; D is uncertain. Germline CDR1 GTSNPN, CDR2 SVGIG (reference sequence). CDR3 length equals 13 residues.

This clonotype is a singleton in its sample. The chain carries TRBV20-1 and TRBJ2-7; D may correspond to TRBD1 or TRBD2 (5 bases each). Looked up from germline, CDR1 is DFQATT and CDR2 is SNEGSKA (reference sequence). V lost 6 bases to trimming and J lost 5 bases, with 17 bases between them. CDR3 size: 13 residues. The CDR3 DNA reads TGCAGTGCCAAAAGGGACCTAAGGGACGAGCAGTACTTC. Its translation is CSAKRDLRDEQYF.

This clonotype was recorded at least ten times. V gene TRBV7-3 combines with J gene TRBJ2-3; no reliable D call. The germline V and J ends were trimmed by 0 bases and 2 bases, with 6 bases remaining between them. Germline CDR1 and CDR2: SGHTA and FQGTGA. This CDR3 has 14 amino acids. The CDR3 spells CASSLTGNTDTQYF. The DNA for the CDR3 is TGTGCCAGCAGCTTAACTGGGAACACAGATACGCAGTATTTT.

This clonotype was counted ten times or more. Here the CDR3 reads CASGDRLANSPLHF. CDR3 nucleotides: TGTGCCAGCGGGGACCGATTAGCGAATTCACCCCTCCACTTT. The genes are TRBV2 and TRBJ1-6, with D possibly matching TRBD1 (5 bases). The CDR3 covers 14 residues. Trimming stripped 8 bases from V and 7 bases from J, with 15 bases between. CDR1 and CDR2 (germline): SNHLY, FYNNEI.

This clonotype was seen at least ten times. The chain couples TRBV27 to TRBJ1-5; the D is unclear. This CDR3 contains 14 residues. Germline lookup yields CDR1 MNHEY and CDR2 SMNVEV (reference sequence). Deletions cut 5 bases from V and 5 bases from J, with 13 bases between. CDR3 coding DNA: TGTGCCAGCAGTCTTTCAGGCCCAGATCAGCCCCAGCATTTT. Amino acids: CASSLSGPDQPQHF.

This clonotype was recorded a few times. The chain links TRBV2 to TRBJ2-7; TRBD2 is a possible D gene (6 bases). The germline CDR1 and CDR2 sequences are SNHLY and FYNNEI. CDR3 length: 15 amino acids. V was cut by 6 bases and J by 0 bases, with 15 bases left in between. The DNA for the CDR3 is TGTGCCAGCAGCCCCTGGGACTTTATCTCCTACGAGCAGTACTTC. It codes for CASSPWDFISYEQYF.

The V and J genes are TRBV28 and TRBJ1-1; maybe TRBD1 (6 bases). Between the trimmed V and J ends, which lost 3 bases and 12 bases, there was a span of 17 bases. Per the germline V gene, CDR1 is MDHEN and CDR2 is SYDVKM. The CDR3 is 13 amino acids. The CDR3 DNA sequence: TGTGCCAGCAGTTTCGGGACACCCTTAGCTACTTTCTTT. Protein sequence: CASSFGTPLATFF. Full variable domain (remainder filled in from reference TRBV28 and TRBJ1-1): DVKVTQSSRYLVKRTGEKVFLECVQDMDHENMFWYRQDPGLGLRLIYFSYDVKMKEKGDIPEGYSVSREKKERFSLILESASTNQTSMYLCASSFGTPLATFFGQGTRLTVV.

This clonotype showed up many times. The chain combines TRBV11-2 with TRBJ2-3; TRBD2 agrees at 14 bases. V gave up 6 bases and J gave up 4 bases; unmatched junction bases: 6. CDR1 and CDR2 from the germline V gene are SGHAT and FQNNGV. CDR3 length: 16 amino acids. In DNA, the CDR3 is TGTGCCAGCAGGCAAGGACTAGCGGGAGGACCAGATACGCAGTATTTT. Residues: CASRQGLAGGPDTQYF. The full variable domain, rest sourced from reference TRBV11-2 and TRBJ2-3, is EAGVAQSPRYKIIEKRQSVAFWCNPISGHATLYWYQQILGQGPKLLIQFQNNGVVDDSQLPKDRFSAERLKGVDSTLKIQPAKLEDSAVYLCASRQGLAGGPDTQYFGPGTRLTVL.

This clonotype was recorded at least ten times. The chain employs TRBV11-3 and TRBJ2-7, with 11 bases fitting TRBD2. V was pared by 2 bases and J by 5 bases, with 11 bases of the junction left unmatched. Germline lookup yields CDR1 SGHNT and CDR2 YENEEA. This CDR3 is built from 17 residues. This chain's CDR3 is CASSLLALAGVPHEQYF. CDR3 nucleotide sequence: TGTGCCAGCAGCTTACTGGCACTAGCGGGAGTTCCCCACGAGCAGTACTTC.

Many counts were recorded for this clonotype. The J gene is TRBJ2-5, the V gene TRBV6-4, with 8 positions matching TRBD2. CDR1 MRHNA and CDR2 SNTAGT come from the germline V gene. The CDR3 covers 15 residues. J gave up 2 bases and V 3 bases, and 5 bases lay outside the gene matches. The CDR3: CASSEAGGAQETQYF. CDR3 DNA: TGTGCCAGCAGTGAAGCCGGGGGGGCACAAGAGACCCAGTACTTC.

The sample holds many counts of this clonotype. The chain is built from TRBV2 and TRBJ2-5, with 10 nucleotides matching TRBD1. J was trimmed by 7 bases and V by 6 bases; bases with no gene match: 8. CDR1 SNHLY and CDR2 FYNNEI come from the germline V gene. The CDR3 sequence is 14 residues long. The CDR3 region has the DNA TGTGCCAGCAGCCGGGACAGGGGCTTCGGGACCCAGTACTTC. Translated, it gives CASSRDRGFGTQYF.

CDR3 DNA: TGTGCCAGCACTCCTGGGGGATACGAGCAGTACTTC. Protein product: CASTPGGYEQYF. The chain employs TRBV12-3 or TRBV12-4 and TRBJ2-7; D may correspond to TRBD1 or TRBD2 (5 bases each). V dropped 7 bases and J dropped 4 bases, with 11 bases sitting between them. The CDR3 totals 12 residues.

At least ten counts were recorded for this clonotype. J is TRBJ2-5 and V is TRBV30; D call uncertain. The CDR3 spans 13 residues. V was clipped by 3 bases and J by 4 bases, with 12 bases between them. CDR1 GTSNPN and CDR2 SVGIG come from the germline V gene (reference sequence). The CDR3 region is CAWSASWGETQYF. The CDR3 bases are TGTGCCTGGAGCGCTTCATGGGGAGAGACCCAGTACTTC.

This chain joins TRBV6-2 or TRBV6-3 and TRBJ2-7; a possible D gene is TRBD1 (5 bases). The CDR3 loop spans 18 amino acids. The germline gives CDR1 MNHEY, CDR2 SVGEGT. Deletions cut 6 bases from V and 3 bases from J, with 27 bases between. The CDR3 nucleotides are TGTGCCAGCAGCTCAGTATTACGGCGCCGGGCCAGGGACTACGAGCAGTACTTC. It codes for CASSSVLRRRARDYEQYF.

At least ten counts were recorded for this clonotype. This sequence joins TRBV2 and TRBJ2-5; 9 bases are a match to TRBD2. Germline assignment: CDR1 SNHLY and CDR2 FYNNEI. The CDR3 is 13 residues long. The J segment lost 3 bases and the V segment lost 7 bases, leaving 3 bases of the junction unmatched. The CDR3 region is CASKGLAEETQYF. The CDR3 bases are TGTGCCAGCAAGGGACTAGCCGAAGAGACCCAGTACTTC.

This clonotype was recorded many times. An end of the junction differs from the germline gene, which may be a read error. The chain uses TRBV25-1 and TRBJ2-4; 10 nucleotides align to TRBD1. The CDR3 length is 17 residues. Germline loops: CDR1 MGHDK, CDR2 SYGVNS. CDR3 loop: CASTGGTGDVGKNIKYF. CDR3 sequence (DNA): TGTGCCAGCACCGGAGGGACAGGGGATGTTGGCAAAAACATTAAGTACTTC.

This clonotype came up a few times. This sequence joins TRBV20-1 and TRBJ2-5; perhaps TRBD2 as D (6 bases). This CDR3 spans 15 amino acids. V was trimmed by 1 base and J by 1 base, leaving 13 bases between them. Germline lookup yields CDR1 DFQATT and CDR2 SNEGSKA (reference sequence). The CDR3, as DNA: TGCAGTGCTAGAGGGGACTGGCGGTCCCAAGAGACCCAGTACTTC. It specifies CSARGDWRSQETQYF.

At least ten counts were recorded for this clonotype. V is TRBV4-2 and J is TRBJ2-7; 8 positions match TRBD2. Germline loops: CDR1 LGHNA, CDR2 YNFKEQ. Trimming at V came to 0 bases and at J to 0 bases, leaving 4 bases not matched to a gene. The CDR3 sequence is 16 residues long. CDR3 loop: CASSQETSERSYEQYF. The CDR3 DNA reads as TGTGCCAGCAGCCAAGAGACTAGCGAACGCTCCTACGAGCAGTACTTC.

The CDR3 loop is CASRPSGTGDYEQYF. CDR3 DNA: TGTGCCAGCAGACCCTCCGGGACAGGGGACTACGAGCAGTACTTC. V gene TRBV6-1 combines with J gene TRBJ2-7, with 10 bases identical to TRBD1. V was clipped by 6 bases and J by 3 bases; unmatched bases: 8. The CDR3 runs 15 residues. Germline CDR1 reads MNHNS; CDR2 reads SASEGT.

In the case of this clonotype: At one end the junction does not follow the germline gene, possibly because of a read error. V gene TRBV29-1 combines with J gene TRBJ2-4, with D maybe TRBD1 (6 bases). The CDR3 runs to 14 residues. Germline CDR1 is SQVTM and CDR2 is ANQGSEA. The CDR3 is CSVLRDTTKNIKYF. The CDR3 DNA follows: TGCAGCGTACTCCGGGACACGACCAAAAACATTAAGTACTTC.

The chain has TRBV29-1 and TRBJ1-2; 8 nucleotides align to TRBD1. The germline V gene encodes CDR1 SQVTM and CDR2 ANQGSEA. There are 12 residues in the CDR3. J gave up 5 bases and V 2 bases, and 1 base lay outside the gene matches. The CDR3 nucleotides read TGCAGCGTTGAAACAGGGGGGTATGGCTACACCTTC. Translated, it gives CSVETGGYGYTF.

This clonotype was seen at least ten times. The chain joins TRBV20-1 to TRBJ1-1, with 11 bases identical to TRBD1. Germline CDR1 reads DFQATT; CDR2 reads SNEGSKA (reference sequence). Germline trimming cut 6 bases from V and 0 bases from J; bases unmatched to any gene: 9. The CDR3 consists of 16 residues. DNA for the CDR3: TGCAGTGCCACGGACAGGGGGCGTACCATGAACACTGAAGCTTTCTTT. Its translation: CSATDRGRTMNTEAFF.

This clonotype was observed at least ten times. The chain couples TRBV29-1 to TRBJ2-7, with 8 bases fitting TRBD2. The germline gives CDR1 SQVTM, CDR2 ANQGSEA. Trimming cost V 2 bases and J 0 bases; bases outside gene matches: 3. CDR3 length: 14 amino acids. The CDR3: CSVETSGVSYEQYF. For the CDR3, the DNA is TGCAGCGTTGAAACTAGCGGTGTCTCCTACGAGCAGTACTTC.